This entry features one T cell receptor beta chain sequence. No cognate antigen has been identified for it. Base qualities were left out, and no much larger clone turns up one base away. A constant-region primer and ProtoScript II reverse transcriptase were used to reverse-transcribe TCRbeta-specific cDNA from roughly 0.55 ug total RNA. The TCRbeta libraries were prepared through three rounds of nested multiplex PCR following a slightly modified ARM-PCR procedure. The first two PCR rounds used multiplex TRBV1-TRBV30 forward primers with a Cbeta reverse primer, each for approximately 10 cycles. Sample barcodes and Illumina adapters were added in a final 25-cycle PCR using Deep VentR polymerase. Before sequencing, amplicons between 200 and 500 bp were purified from gel using a QIAquick gel extraction kit. An Illumina HiSeq 2500 was used to sequence the TCRbeta amplicons with 250-bp paired-end reads. As for the original processing: To recover full CDR3 sequences, reads were quality-trimmed using Trimmomatic v0.33 and paired reads were then merged using FLASH v1.2.11. MiGEC v1.2.1b assigned V, D and J germline segments to the rearranged TCRbeta sequences. Clonotype statistics and Shannon-Wiener diversity indices were computed with VDJtools v1.0.0. Except for diversity analysis, only the 250 most abundant clonotypes of each sample were used in subsequent analyses to reduce sampling bias. TCRdb itself trimmed the public reads at Q25 with fastp, ran MiXCR and retained productive beta chains. Each CDR3 protein appears once, grouped with its most common genes and DNA. V and J calls and clone size were set by TCRdb, not the authors. Across this sample there are hundreds of thousands of distinct CDR3 sequences, with 50% to 75% seen only once. The top ten clones comprise over 15% of the sample.

TRIzol reagent was used to extract blood RNA from unsorted whole blood, while the DNeasy Blood & Tissue kit provided the germline DNA. At the time of sampling, the patients had chronic HBV infection and had not received any treatment. Before surgery, approximately 4 milliliters of peripheral blood were collected into K2EDTA tubes. These data belong to a study of tumor-infiltrating lymphocytes in primary liver carcinoma (dated by TCRdb to about 2017). For context, the study as a whole: Surgical resection was performed in China between November 2015 and early 2016 on about five patients with histopathologically diagnosed primary liver carcinoma. TCRbeta repertoire sequencing, expression microarrays and whole-exome sequencing were combined in the study across five regions of each liver tumor, with adjacent normal tissue and blood also included. Of the five patients, three men and two women aged 30 to 69 years, four had hepatocellular carcinoma and one had combined HCC and intrahepatic cholangiocarcinoma. Each sample produced roughly 3.65 to 7.13 million productive TCRbeta reads, and read depth showed no significant difference between tissue types. TCRbeta repertoire sequencing covered about 35 specimens from 5 patients: around 25 tumor regions, 5 adjacent noncancerous liver tissues and 5 peripheral blood samples. Technical replicate repertoires showed high reproducibility, with mean shared-clone rates near 0.89 and correlation coefficients above 0.95. The tumors of the five patients were staged as T1-T3 N0M0, with maximum diameters ranging from roughly 4 to 11 cm. Summary of the overall study and its limitations: Consistent with antigen-driven expansion, pairs of tumor regions showed higher repertoire overlap (mean about 35%) than either tumor-adjacent pairs (about 17%) or tumor-blood pairs (around 14%). With just four or five patients in the study, the authors point out that the findings should be validated in a larger study. Only the TCR beta chain was sequenced, so true repertoire diversity is likely underestimated because unpaired alpha chains were not captured. The top 250 clones accounted for a significantly greater share of the repertoire in tumors than in blood (p = 0.039). Comparison of CD4+ and CD8+ T cell repertoires was precluded by the use of bulk unsorted samples.

From a lookup of the germline V gene, CDR1 and CDR2 are MNHEY and SVGAGI. The CDR3 contains 16 residues, cysteine and phenylalanine counted. Of all the DNA, just the CDR3 is kept, 48 bases in frame from base 1. V loses 7 bases at its end and J loses 6 bases; junction bases beyond the gene matches: 15. The sequencing input was peripheral blood. This sequence originates from a woman aged 25 to 39 with primary liver carcinoma and hepatitis B virus infection. The sequence links TRBV6-5 to TRBJ2-1, and 7 junctional nucleotides match TRBD1. For the CDR3, the sequence is CASKGKRQGVINEQFF. The base sequence is TGTGCCAGCAAGGGGAAGAGACAGGGCGTGATCAATGAGCAGTTCTTC.